The 11 T cell receptor beta chains given below trace back to one sample, sequenced in a study of cytomegalovirus exposure and HLA in healthy donors. Use of 60 Vbeta and 13 Jbeta primers characterized the PCR. The method was immunoSEQ multiplex PCR; TCRdb's version includes in-frame clones alone and lacks a portion of them. The sample holds under 200,000 clones; 84% are singletons and the top ten take under 8%. Sequencing used PBMCs. These TCRs come from a man aged 45-60 years in good health and CMV-seropositive.

The chain combines TRBV2 with TRBJ2-2; TRBD1 agrees at 10 bases. The J segment lost 8 bases and the V segment lost 8 bases, leaving 5 bases of the junction unmatched. The CDR3 extends over 13 amino acids. CDR1 is SNHLY, CDR2 FYNNEI, per germline. The CDR3 reads CASLGTGEGELFF. In nucleotides, the CDR3 is TGTGCCAGCCTCGGGACAGGGGAGGGGGAGCTGTTTTTT.

The chain employs TRBV19 and TRBJ1-2, with a possible D match to TRBD1 (6 bases). Germline assignment: CDR1 LNHDA and CDR2 SQIVND (reference sequence). Trimming removed 4 bases from V and 5 bases from J, with 14 bases in between. There are 14 residues in the CDR3. The CDR3 protein is CASSTNRVPYGYTF. The CDR3 DNA reads TGTGCCAGTAGTACGAACAGGGTCCCTTATGGCTACACCTTC.

V gene TRBV25-1 combines with J gene TRBJ2-1, with 8 bases matching TRBD2. CDR3 length: 18 residues. V gave up 3 bases and J gave up 0 bases; unmatched junction bases: 10. Germline CDR1 reads MGHDK; CDR2 reads SYGVNS. In DNA, the CDR3 is TGTGCCAGCAGTGAGGAGGGGGTAGCGGGGTCCTCCTACAATGAGCAGTTCTTC. It is translated as CASSEEGVAGSSYNEQFF.

A word on this clone: Other DNA sequences in the sample encode the same CDR3. The rearrangement joins TRBV4-1 to TRBJ2-5; TRBD2 aligns across 12 bases. Germline lookup yields CDR1 MGHRA and CDR2 YSYEKL. J gave up 2 bases and V 1 base, and 2 bases lay outside the gene matches. The CDR3 consists of 16 residues. The CDR3 sequence is CASSQVGTSGQETQYF. CDR3 nucleotide sequence: TGCGCCAGCAGCCAAGTAGGGACTAGCGGGCAAGAGACCCAGTACTTC.

J is TRBJ2-7 and V is TRBV6-1, with 10 bases fitting TRBD1. Germline loops: CDR1 MNHNS, CDR2 SASEGT. The CDR3 sequence is 15 residues long. V shed 6 bases, J shed 5 bases, and the junction held 10 bases outside the gene matches. In DNA, the CDR3 is TGTGCCAGCAGAGCCGGGACAGGGGCCGAGGACGAGCAGTACGTC. It encodes CASRAGTGAEDEQYV.

This rearrangement joins TRBV2 to TRBJ2-6; no clear D. The CDR3 contains 13 residues. Germline assignment: CDR1 SNHLY and CDR2 FYNNEI. Trimming left V 5 bases short and J 2 bases short, with 4 bases between. CDR3 sequence (DNA): TGTGCCAGCAGTCTTCCTGGGGCCAACGTCCTGACTTTC. Its translation: CASSLPGANVLTF.

The table lists this clone with a count of one. The chain carries TRBV7-8 and TRBJ1-5; no clear D gene. The V end lost 4 bases, the J end lost 2 bases, and 6 bases lay between the germline ends. CDR3 length equals 13 residues. Germline V gene lookup returns CDR1 SGHVS and CDR2 FQNEAQ. CDR3 protein: CASSWQGNQPQHF. The CDR3, as DNA: TGTGCCAGCAGCTGGCAGGGCAATCAGCCCCAGCATTTT.

The genes are TRBV2 and TRBJ2-1; 8 bases map to TRBD2. CDR3 length equals 15 residues. Germline values: CDR1 SNHLY, CDR2 FYNNEI. With V trimmed by 7 bases and J by 6 bases, 11 bases remained unmatched. CDR3 amino acids: CASTGPLGTSNEQFF. CDR3 sequence (DNA): TGTGCCAGCACAGGGCCCCTAGGGACTAGCAATGAGCAGTTCTTC.

The chain couples TRBV5-1 to TRBJ2-7; D is unresolved. CDR3 length: 15 residues. Between the trimmed V and J ends, which lost 1 base and 0 bases, there was a span of 11 bases. The germline V gene encodes CDR1 SGHRS and CDR2 YFSETQ. The CDR3 region has the DNA TGCGCCAGCAGCTTGTATCTTTCGGGCTCCTACGAGCAGTACTTC. Its protein product is CASSLYLSGSYEQYF.

CDR3: CASSYRTAMNTEAFF. The DNA of the CDR3 is TGTGCCAGCAGCTACAGGACAGCAATGAACACTGAAGCTTTCTTT. V is TRBV5-6 and J is TRBJ1-1, with a possible D match to TRBD1 (6 bases). The CDR3 runs 15 residues. CDR1 SGHDT and CDR2 YYEEEE come from the germline V gene. Trimming removed 3 bases at V and 0 bases at J, with 12 bases between.

The chain combines TRBV19 with TRBJ1-2; possibly TRBD1 for D (6 bases). The CDR3 contains 12 residues. Germline V gives CDR1 LNHDA, CDR2 SQIVND (reference sequence). Trimming shortened V by 5 bases and J by 7 bases, and 11 bases separated the two germline ends. For the CDR3, the DNA is TGTGCCAGTAGTCCTACAGGGTTTGGCTACACCTTC. Translation gives CASSPTGFGYTF.